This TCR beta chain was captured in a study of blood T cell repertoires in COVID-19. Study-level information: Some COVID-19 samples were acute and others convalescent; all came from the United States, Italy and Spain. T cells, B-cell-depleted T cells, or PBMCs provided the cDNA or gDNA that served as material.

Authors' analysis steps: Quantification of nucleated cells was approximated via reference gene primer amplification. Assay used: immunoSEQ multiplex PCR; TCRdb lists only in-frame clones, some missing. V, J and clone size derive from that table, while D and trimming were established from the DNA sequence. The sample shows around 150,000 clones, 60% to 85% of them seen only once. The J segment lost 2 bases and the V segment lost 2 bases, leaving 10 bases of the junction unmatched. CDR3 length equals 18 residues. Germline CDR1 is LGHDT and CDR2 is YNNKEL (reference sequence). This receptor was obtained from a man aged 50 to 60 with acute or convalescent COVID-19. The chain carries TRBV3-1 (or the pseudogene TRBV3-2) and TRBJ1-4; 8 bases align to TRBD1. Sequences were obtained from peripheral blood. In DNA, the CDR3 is TGTGCCAGCAGCCAAATGACAGGGGACGTCAGCACTAATGAAAAACTGTTTTTT. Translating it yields CASSQMTGDVSTNEKLFF.